The next 21 T cell receptor beta chains were all read from a single sample in a study of PD-1 blockade in classical Hodgkin lymphoma. Exposure to brentuximab vedotin varied, and each patient had relapsed following autologous stem cell transplantation. Sequencing used immunoSEQ multiplex PCR; TCRdb keeps in-frame clones, though not all of them. The sample carries some 22,000 clones, 74% recorded once. Source: peripheral blood mononuclear cells (PBMCs), taken at baseline. The receptors were sampled from a human donor with classical Hodgkin lymphoma.

The chain carries TRBV7-2 and TRBJ2-7, with 7 bases lining up with TRBD1. This CDR3 contains 14 residues. Germline V gene lookup returns CDR1 SGHTA and CDR2 FQGNSA. Unmatched junction bases numbered 7, after V lost 5 bases and J lost 3 bases. CDR3 nucleotide sequence: TGTGCCAGCAGCAAGCAGACAGGGCTCTACGAGCAGTACTTC. It is translated as CASSKQTGLYEQYF. The entire variable domain, with the rest obtained from reference TRBV7-2 and TRBJ2-7, is as follows: GAGVSQSPSNKVTEKGKDVELRCDPISGHTALYWYRQSLGQGLEFLIYFQGNSAPDKSGLPSDRFSAERTGGSVSTLTIQRTQQEDSAVYLCASSKQTGLYEQYFGPGTRLTVT.

The rearrangement links TRBV25-1 to TRBJ2-3, with a weak D call TRBD2 (7 bases). In germline, CDR1 is MGHDK, CDR2 SYGVNS. Trimming left V 5 bases short and J 4 bases short, with 13 bases between. This CDR3 has 14 amino acids. For the CDR3, the DNA is TGTGCCAGCAGTAGGGGGGGGGCGGCAGATACGCAGTATTTT. Protein sequence: CASSRGGAADTQYF.

This clone appeared once. The CDR3 bases are TGCGCCAGCAGCTTGGCGGAGACATACAACGAGCAGTACTTC. Encoded protein: CASSLAETYNEQYF. This chain uses TRBV5-1 with TRBJ2-7, with no clear D. Germline lookup yields CDR1 SGHRS and CDR2 YFSETQ. V lost 0 bases to trimming and J lost 5 bases, with 12 bases between them. The CDR3 extends over 14 amino acids.

The genes are TRBV4-1 and TRBJ2-5, with 7 bases fitting TRBD2. The CDR3 has 13 residues. V lost 11 bases and J lost 4; bases outside the gene matches: 10. The germline gives CDR1 MGHRA, CDR2 YSYEKL. CDR3 nucleotide sequence: TGCGCCTGGTTGCGTGGGGGGGGAGAGACCCAGTACTTC. It translates to CAWLRGGGETQYF.

The V call is TRBV6-5, the J call TRBJ2-4; TRBD1 is a possible D gene (6 bases). With 7 bases removed from V and 6 bases from J, the gap between germline ends came to 16 bases. Germline V CDR1 and CDR2: MNHEY, SVGAGI. The CDR3 totals 14 residues. The CDR3 sequence: CASTSRGHINIQYF. In DNA form, the CDR3 reads TGTGCCAGCACCTCTCGGGGACACATAAACATTCAGTACTTC.

J is TRBJ1-1 and V is TRBV19, with D maybe TRBD1 (5 bases). Germline V CDR1 and CDR2: LNHDA, SQIVND (reference sequence). The germline V and J ends were trimmed by 0 bases and 1 base, with 18 bases remaining between them. This CDR3 region has 18 residues. This chain's CDR3 is CASSIDLKGPRRNTEAFF. The CDR3 coding sequence is TGTGCCAGTAGTATAGATCTCAAGGGACCACGTCGGAACACTGAAGCTTTCTTT.

V gene TRBV14 combines with J gene TRBJ1-1; D call uncertain. Germline CDR1 reads SGHDN; CDR2 reads FVKESK. The V and J ends lost 1 base and 3 bases respectively, with 6 bases between them. The length of the CDR3 is 13 residues. The CDR3 reads CASSQGRDTEAFF. For the CDR3, the DNA is TGTGCCAGCAGCCAAGGTCGGGACACTGAAGCTTTCTTT.

The genes are TRBV9 and TRBJ2-5, with 7 bases identical to TRBD1. The CDR3 extends over 14 amino acids. From germline, CDR1 is SGDLS and CDR2 YYNGEE. Trimming took 4 bases from V and 2 from J; bases not matched to a gene: 5. The CDR3 nucleotides read TGTGCCAGCAGCTTTGGGACAGTACAAGAGACCCAGTACTTC. This gives the protein CASSFGTVQETQYF.

The sample holds a few counts of this clone. This chain joins TRBV28 and TRBJ1-1; D is unclear. Germline V gene lookup returns CDR1 MDHEN and CDR2 SYDVKM. Between the trimmed V and J ends, which lost 5 bases and 0 bases, there was a span of 10 bases. This CDR3 is 14 amino acids long. The CDR3 nucleotides read TGTGCCAGCAGTATACAGATGTTGAACACTGAAGCTTTCTTT. The encoded protein is CASSIQMLNTEAFF.

This clone was counted once. This chain connects TRBV28 to TRBJ1-4; 7 nucleotides align to TRBD1. The CDR3 consists of 15 residues. CDR1 is MDHEN and CDR2 is SYDVKM in the germline V gene. Germline trimming cut 5 bases from V and 8 bases from J; bases unmatched to any gene: 11. CDR3 amino acids: CASSPGGPRIEKLFF. CDR3 bases: TGTGCCAGCAGTCCAGGGGGACCAAGGATAGAAAAACTGTTTTTT.

The count of this clone is one. The chain employs TRBV5-1 and TRBJ2-5, with 9 bases that match TRBD2. The CDR3 extends over 17 amino acids. Germline lookup yields CDR1 SGHRS and CDR2 YFSETQ. V gave up 0 bases and J gave up 3 bases; unmatched junction bases: 9. DNA of the CDR3: TGCGCCAGCAGCTTGGCCGCTGGGCTAGCGGGAAAAGAGACCCAGTACTTC. Protein product: CASSLAAGLAGKETQYF.

This clone has only a few counts. The chain joins TRBV19 to TRBJ2-7; possible D gene TRBD2, 6 bases. CDR1 and CDR2 from the germline V gene are LNHDA and SQIVND (reference sequence). The CDR3 totals 15 residues. V lost 5 bases and J lost 2, with 16 bases in between. The CDR3: CASSFAGKVPYEQYF. CDR3 coding DNA: TGTGCCAGTAGTTTCGCGGGGAAGGTCCCCTACGAGCAGTACTTC.

The gene calls are TRBV30 and TRBJ1-1, with D possibly TRBD1 on 5 matching bases. The CDR3 contains 12 residues. The ends were cut back, 2 bases at V and 5 bases at J, with 9 bases in the middle. Germline values: CDR1 GTSNPN, CDR2 SVGIG (reference sequence). The DNA of the CDR3 is TGTGCCTGGAGTCCAGGGTATACTGAAGCTTTCTTT. Translation gives CAWSPGYTEAFF.

As for this clone: This clone may be a read error of a much larger clone one base away. The chain carries TRBV5-4 and TRBJ1-1, with D unresolved. Germline V gene sequence: CDR1 SGHNT, CDR2 YYREEE (reference sequence). V was clipped by 0 bases and J by 3 bases, with 6 bases between them. The CDR3 extends over 13 amino acids. CDR3 bases: TGTGCCAGCAGCTTGGTGAGGGACACTGAAGCTTTCTTT. This translates into CASSLVRDTEAFF.

This clone was picked up a small number of times. The gene calls are TRBV11-3 and TRBJ2-1; D gene ambiguous. Trimming left V 5 bases short and J 6 bases short, with 8 bases between. CDR1 and CDR2 from the germline V gene are SGHNT and YENEEA. The CDR3 spans 12 residues. The CDR3 DNA is TGTGCCAGCAGCCCGCGGACCAATGAGCAGTTCTTC. Amino acids: CASSPRTNEQFF. Complete variable domain (other parts from reference TRBV11-3 and TRBJ2-1): EAGVVQSPRYKIIEKKQPVAFWCNPISGHNTLYWYLQNLGQGPELLIRYENEEAVDDSQLPKDRFSAERLKGVDSTLKIQPAELGDSAVYLCASSPRTNEQFFGPGTRLTVL.

The chain recombines TRBV6-1 with TRBJ1-2; 7 bases fit TRBD1. V shed 6 bases and J 0 bases; nucleotides not matched to a gene: 7. CDR1 is MNHNS, CDR2 SASEGT, per germline. The CDR3 is 15 residues long. In nucleotides, the CDR3 is TGTGCCAGCAGGGGTGACAGGGCGTCTAACTATGGCTACACCTTC. Its protein product is CASRGDRASNYGYTF.

This chain uses TRBV11-3 with TRBJ2-7; 7 nucleotides match TRBD2. From germline, CDR1 is SGHNT and CDR2 YENEEA. With 2 bases clipped from V and 3 bases from J, the junction kept 16 bases outside the gene matches. This CDR3 region has 18 residues. The CDR3, as DNA: TGTGCCAGCAGCTTAAATGGGGGGGGAACGACGCGTTTCTACGAGCAGTACTTC. It specifies CASSLNGGGTTRFYEQYF.

This clone came up once. The chain recombines TRBV27 with TRBJ1-2, with D perhaps matching TRBD1 (6 bases). The V end was cut by 2 bases, the J end by 6 bases, with 13 bases between. CDR3 length: 14 amino acids. The germline V gene has CDR1 MNHEY and CDR2 SMNVEV (reference sequence). DNA for the CDR3: TGTGCCAGCAGTTTAAGAGGCAGGGGTAATGGCTACACCTTC. The encoded protein is CASSLRGRGNGYTF.

This clone has only a few counts. V usage is TRBV11-1 and J usage is TRBJ2-3; 7 bases are shared with TRBD2. V gave up 1 base and J gave up 5 bases; unmatched junction bases: 9. The CDR3 contains 16 residues. Germline CDR1 is SGHAT and CDR2 is FQDESV (reference sequence). CDR3 residues: CASSLGGRRIVDTQYF. CDR3 nucleotide sequence: TGTGCCAGCAGCTTAGGCGGGAGAAGGATTGTAGATACGCAGTATTTT. Based on the CDR3 plus reference TRBV11-1 and TRBJ2-3, the full variable domain is EAEVAQSPRYKITEKSQAVAFWCDPISGHATLYWYRQILGQGPELLVQFQDESVVDDSQLPKDRFSAERLKGVDSTLKIQPAELGDSAMYLCASSLGGRRIVDTQYFGPGTRLTVL.

The rearrangement uses TRBV18 and TRBJ2-7, with TRBD2 identical over 10 bases. CDR1 and CDR2 from the germline V gene are KGHSH and LQKENI. This CDR3 region has 14 residues. Trimming took 1 base from V and 4 from J; bases not matched to a gene: 1. This CDR3 reads CASSPLAGGYEQYF. The CDR3 bases are TGTGCCAGCTCACCACTAGCGGGAGGATACGAGCAGTACTTC.

The chain links TRBV4-1 to TRBJ2-3; D gene uncertain. V was clipped by 3 bases and J by 3 bases, with 16 bases between them. The CDR3 runs 16 residues. CDR1 is MGHRA and CDR2 is YSYEKL in the germline V gene. DNA of the CDR3: TGCGCCAGCAGCCAGGCGCGTGACGAGAGGACAGATACGCAGTATTTT. This sequence encodes CASSQARDERTDTQYF.